These 11 T cell receptor beta chains originate from one sample sequenced in a study of T-cell reconstitution after alpha-beta-depleted transplantation in children listed by TCRdb under 2016. According to the study, the label for this sample's treatment or condition signals: allogeneic hematopoietic cell transplantation with graft depleted of TCRalphabeta T cells and CD19 B cells. Libraries were made using PCR. The instrument was an Illumina HiSeq 2500. TCR libraries were prepared with molecular barcoding, using unique molecular identifiers to normalize TCRbeta repertoire quantification. TCRdb reworked the public reads: Q25 trimming with fastp, MiXCR clone assembly, productive beta chains retained. Duplicate CDR3 protein sequences are folded into a single record with the most common DNA and genes. The table for this sample lists approximately 170,000 distinct CDR3 sequences; 11% of them were counted only once. In total, the top ten clones hold under 15% of the sample.

This specimen consisted of PBMCs, obtained before TCRalphabeta/CD19-depleted stem cell transplant. These receptors were taken from a boy aged 2 to 10 with acute myeloid leukemia, due to receive a stem cell transplant.

This clonotype came up many times. The chain links TRBV20-1 to TRBJ2-5; 8 nucleotides agree with TRBD2. V shed 5 bases and J 1 base; nucleotides not matched to a gene: 9. Germline V gene lookup returns CDR1 DFQATT and CDR2 SNEGSKA (reference sequence). The CDR3 loop spans 15 amino acids. The CDR3 loop reads CSAATSGIIQETQYF. In nucleotides, the CDR3 is TGCAGTGCTGCTACTAGCGGAATTATCCAAGAGACCCAGTACTTC.

This clonotype was recorded many times. CDR3 DNA sequence: TGTGCCAGCAGTTACTCGCAGAACCAGACCTACGAGCAGTACTTC. Protein sequence: CASSYSQNQTYEQYF. This chain joins TRBV6-2 or TRBV6-3 and TRBJ2-7; D uncertain. This CDR3 is 15 amino acids long. The V end was cut by 0 bases, the J end by 2 bases, with 11 bases between. The germline V gene has CDR1 MNHEY and CDR2 SVGEGT.

About this clonotype itself: This sequence may be a read error, since a much larger clone differs from it by one base. The rearrangement links TRBV27 to TRBJ1-6, with 9 bases that match TRBD1. J was trimmed by 9 bases and V by 8 bases; bases with no gene match: 5. Germline V CDR1 and CDR2: MNHEY, SMNVEV (reference sequence). This CDR3 is built from 13 residues. The CDR3 sequence is CASCGTGSSPLHF. CDR3 nucleotides: TGTGCCAGCTGTGGGACAGGGAGTTCACCCCTCCACTTT.

Ten or more counts support this clonotype. The chain couples TRBV5-1 to TRBJ1-6, with 8 bases that match TRBD1. After removal of 8 bases from V and 5 bases from J, the junction contained 9 bases not matched to a gene. Germline values: CDR1 SGHRS, CDR2 YFSETQ. The CDR3 loop spans 15 amino acids. CDR3 nucleotides: TGCGCCAGGACAGGGGTAGAGGAAAATAATTCACCCCTCCACTTT. It specifies CARTGVEENNSPLHF.

There are many counts of this clonotype. V and J are TRBV5-1 and TRBJ2-1; D tentatively fits TRBD1 or TRBD2 (7 bases each). Trimming left V 0 bases short and J 6 bases short, with 13 bases between. This CDR3 region has 15 residues. From germline, CDR1 is SGHRS and CDR2 YFSETQ. The CDR3 coding sequence is TGCGCCAGCAGCTTGGACAGGGGAGGGATCAATGAGCAGTTCTTC. Translating gives CASSLDRGGINEQFF.

This clonotype was counted a few times. This chain connects TRBV5-1 to TRBJ2-2; the D is unclear. Germline V lookup: CDR1 SGHRS, CDR2 YFSETQ. V gave up 4 bases and J gave up 7 bases, with 11 bases separating them. The CDR3 has 13 amino acids. The CDR3 loop reads CASSATVGGELFF. CDR3 sequence (DNA): TGCGCCAGCAGCGCCACGGTAGGCGGGGAGCTGTTTTTT.

This clonotype was counted ten times or more. The chain recombines TRBV20-1 with TRBJ2-3; unclear D gene. The CDR3 contains 13 residues. Germline V lookup: CDR1 DFQATT, CDR2 SNEGSKA (reference sequence). V shed 3 bases and J shed 2 bases, with 9 bases lying between them. For the CDR3, the DNA is TGCAGTGCTAGTATCGGATACACAGATACGCAGTATTTT. The encoded protein is CSASIGYTDTQYF.

Ten or more counts support this clonotype. The chain carries TRBV5-1 and TRBJ2-3; D not resolved. The CDR3 totals 16 residues. Germline CDR1 and CDR2: SGHRS and YFSETQ. The V end lost 4 bases, the J end lost 1 base, and 16 bases lay between the germline ends. CDR3 loop: CASSLFPMSGTDTQYF. The CDR3 DNA follows: TGCGCCAGCAGCCTCTTCCCTATGTCGGGCACAGATACGCAGTATTTT.

This clonotype was picked up many times. The V gene is TRBV12-3 or TRBV12-4, the J gene TRBJ1-4; D might be TRBD1 (5 bases). The CDR3 is 17 residues long. V lost 6 bases and J 6 bases, leaving 23 bases between the germline ends. The CDR3: CASSHRPRGKGYEKLFF. The CDR3 DNA sequence: TGTGCCAGCAGCCACAGACCGAGGGGCAAGGGTTATGAAAAACTGTTTTTT.

This clonotype has ten or more counts. The J gene is TRBJ2-7, the V gene TRBV5-6; 7 bases agree with TRBD2. The CDR3 is 15 residues long. V was pared by 1 base and J by 0 bases, with 4 bases of the junction left unmatched. Germline loops: CDR1 SGHDT, CDR2 YYEEEE. The CDR3 region has the DNA TGTGCCAGCAGCTTGTTCAGGACTAGCTCCTACGAGCAGTACGTC. It is translated as CASSLFRTSSYEQYV.

This clonotype was seen repeatedly, ten times or more. This chain connects TRBV20-1 to TRBJ2-1; D may be TRBD2 (6 bases). CDR3 length equals 11 residues. Germline V CDR1 and CDR2: DFQATT, SNEGSKA (reference sequence). This chain's CDR3 is CGWEAYNEQFF. CDR3 nucleotide sequence: TGCGGGTGGGAGGCCTACAATGAGCAGTTCTTC.